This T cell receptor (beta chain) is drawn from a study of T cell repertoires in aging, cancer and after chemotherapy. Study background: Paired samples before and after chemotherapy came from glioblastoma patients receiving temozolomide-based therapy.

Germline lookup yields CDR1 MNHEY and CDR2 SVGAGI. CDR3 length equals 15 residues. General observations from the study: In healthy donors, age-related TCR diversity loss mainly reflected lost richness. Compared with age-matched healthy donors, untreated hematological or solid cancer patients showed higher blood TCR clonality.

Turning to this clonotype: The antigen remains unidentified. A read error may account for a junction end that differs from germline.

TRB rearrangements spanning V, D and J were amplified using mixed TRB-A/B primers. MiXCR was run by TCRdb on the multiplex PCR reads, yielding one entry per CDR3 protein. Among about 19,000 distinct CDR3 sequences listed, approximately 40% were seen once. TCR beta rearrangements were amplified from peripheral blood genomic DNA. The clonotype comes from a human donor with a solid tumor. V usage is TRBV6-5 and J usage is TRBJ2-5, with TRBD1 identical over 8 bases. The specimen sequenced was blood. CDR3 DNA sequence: TGTCCCAGCAGTTACGACAGGGGCCGACAAGAGACCCAGTACTTC. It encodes CPSSYDRGRQETQYF.